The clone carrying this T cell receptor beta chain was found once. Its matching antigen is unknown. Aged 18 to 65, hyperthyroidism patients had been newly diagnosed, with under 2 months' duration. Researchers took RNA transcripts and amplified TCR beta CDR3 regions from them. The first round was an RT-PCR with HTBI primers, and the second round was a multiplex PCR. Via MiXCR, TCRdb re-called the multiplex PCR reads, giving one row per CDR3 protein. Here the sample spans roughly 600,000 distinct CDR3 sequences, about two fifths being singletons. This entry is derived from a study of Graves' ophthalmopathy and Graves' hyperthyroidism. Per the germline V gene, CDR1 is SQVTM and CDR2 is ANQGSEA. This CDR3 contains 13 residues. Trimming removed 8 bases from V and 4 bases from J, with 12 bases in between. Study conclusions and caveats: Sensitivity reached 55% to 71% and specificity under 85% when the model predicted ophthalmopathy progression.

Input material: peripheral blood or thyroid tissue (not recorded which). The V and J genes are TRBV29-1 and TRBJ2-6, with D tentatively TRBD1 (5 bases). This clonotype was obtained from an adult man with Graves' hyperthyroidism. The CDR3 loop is CSLQGPGANVLTF. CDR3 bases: TGCAGCTTGCAGGGTCCCGGGGCCAACGTCCTGACTTTC.